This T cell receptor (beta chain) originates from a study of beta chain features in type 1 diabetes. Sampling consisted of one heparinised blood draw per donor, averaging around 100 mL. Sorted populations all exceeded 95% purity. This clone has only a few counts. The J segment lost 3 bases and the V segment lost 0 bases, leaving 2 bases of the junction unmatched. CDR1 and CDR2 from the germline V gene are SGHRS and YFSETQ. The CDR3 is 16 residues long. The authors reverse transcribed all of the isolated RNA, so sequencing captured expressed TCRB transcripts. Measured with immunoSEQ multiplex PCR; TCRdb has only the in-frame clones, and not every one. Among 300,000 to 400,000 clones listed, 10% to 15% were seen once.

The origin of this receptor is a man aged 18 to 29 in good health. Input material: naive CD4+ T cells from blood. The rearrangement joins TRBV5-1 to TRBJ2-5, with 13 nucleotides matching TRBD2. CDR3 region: CASSLGTSGGKETQYF. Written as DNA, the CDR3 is TGCGCCAGCAGCTTGGGGACTAGCGGGGGAAAAGAGACCCAGTACTTC.